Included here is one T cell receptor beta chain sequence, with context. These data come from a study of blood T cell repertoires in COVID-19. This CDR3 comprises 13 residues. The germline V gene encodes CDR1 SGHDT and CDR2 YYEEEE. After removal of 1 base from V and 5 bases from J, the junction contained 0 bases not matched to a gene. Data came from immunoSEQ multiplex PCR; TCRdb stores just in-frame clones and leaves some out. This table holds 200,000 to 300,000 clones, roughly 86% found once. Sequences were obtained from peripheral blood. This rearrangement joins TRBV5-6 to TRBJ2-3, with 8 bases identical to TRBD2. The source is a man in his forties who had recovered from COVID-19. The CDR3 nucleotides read TGTGCCAGCAGCTTGCGGGGGGGAGATACGCAGTATTTT. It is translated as CASSLRGGDTQYF.